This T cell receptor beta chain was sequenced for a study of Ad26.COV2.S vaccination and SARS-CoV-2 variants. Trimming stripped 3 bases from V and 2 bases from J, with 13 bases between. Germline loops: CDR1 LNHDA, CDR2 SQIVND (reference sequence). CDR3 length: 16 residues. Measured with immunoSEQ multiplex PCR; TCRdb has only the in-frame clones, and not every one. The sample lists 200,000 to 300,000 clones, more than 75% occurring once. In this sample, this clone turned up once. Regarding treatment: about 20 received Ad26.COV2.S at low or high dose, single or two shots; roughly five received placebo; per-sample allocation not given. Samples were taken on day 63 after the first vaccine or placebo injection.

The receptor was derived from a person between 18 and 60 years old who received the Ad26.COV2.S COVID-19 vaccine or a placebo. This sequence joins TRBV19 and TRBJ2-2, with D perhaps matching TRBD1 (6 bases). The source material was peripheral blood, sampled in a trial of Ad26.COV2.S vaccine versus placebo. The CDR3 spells CASSISLRGNTGELFF. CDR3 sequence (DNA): TGTGCCAGTAGTATTAGCCTCAGGGGAAACACCGGGGAGCTGTTTTTT. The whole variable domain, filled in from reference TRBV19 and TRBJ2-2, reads DGGITQSPKYLFRKEGQNVTLSCEQNLNHDAMYWYRQDPGQGLRLIYYSQIVNDFQKGDIAEGYSVSREKKESFPLTVTSAQKNPTAFYLCASSISLRGNTGELFFGEGSRLTVL.